Below, 20 T cell receptor beta chains from the same sample are listed, as sequenced in a study of T-cell memory formation after mild COVID-19. TCRdb passed the 5' RACE reads through MiXCR, listing each CDR3 protein once. The sample lists about 150,000 distinct CDR3 sequences; 6% were seen once. The sample consisted of PBMCs or a T cell subset sorted from them (not recorded which). The receptors here all came from an adult woman who had mild COVID-19 (a few samples of this study predate the infection). Cell type and time point are not known.

This clonotype was counted many times. The chain employs TRBV5-1 and TRBJ2-3; D is unresolved. Germline CDR1 SGHRS, CDR2 YFSETQ. The CDR3 is 13 amino acids. Deletions cut 5 bases from V and 0 bases from J, with 7 bases between. The CDR3 protein is CASRGTSTDTQYF. DNA for the CDR3: TGCGCCAGCAGAGGCACTAGCACAGATACGCAGTATTTT.

Ten or more counts support this clonotype. The V and J genes are TRBV12-3 or TRBV12-4 and TRBJ1-5; no definite D call. The CDR3 has 14 amino acids. V lost 2 bases and J 5 bases, leaving 10 bases between the germline ends. The CDR3 sequence is CASSLNVGHQPQHF. In nucleotides, the CDR3 is TGTGCCAGCAGTTTAAATGTAGGGCATCAGCCCCAGCATTTT.

This clonotype was recorded at least ten times. The chain recombines TRBV7-3 with TRBJ2-3; maybe TRBD2 (6 bases). The CDR3 is 18 amino acids. Per germline, CDR1 SGHTA and CDR2 FQGTGA. Trimming pared 4 bases from V and 2 bases from J, leaving 22 bases between. Here the CDR3 reads CASSSPRGLEGVTDTQYF. The DNA for the CDR3 is TGTGCCAGCAGCTCTCCCCGGGGGTTAGAGGGAGTCACAGATACGCAGTATTTT.

This clonotype was found many times. This sequence joins TRBV6-6 and TRBJ2-1, with 9 bases lining up with TRBD2. There are 19 residues in the CDR3. V shed 5 bases, J shed 6 bases, and the junction held 20 bases outside the gene matches. Germline values: CDR1 MNHNY, CDR2 SVGAGI (reference sequence). The CDR3: CASSDRDKYPAGGVNEQFF. The CDR3 nucleotides read TGTGCCAGCAGTGACCGGGACAAATATCCCGCGGGAGGGGTCAATGAGCAGTTCTTC.

This clonotype was detected only a few times. The chain is built from TRBV7-2 and TRBJ1-4; D may be TRBD1 (6 bases). Germline lookup yields CDR1 SGHTA and CDR2 FQGNSA. The CDR3 covers 15 residues. V was shortened by 1 base and J by 8 bases, with 14 bases between the two germline ends. The DNA for the CDR3 is TGTGCCAGCAGCTTAGGGGGGGGCCCAGGGGAAAAACTGTTTTTT. Amino acids: CASSLGGGPGEKLFF.

This clonotype was seen only a few times. The V call is TRBV2, the J call TRBJ2-3; TRBD1 might be the D (6 bases). V lost 10 bases and J 0 bases, leaving 14 bases between the germline ends. Germline-derived CDR1 and CDR2 are SNHLY and FYNNEI. The length of the CDR3 is 14 residues. The chain's CDR3 is CAIADRMSTDTQYF. CDR3 nucleotide sequence: TGTGCCATCGCGGACAGAATGAGCACAGATACGCAGTATTTT.

The CDR3 region is CASTVEPGQSYEQYF. In DNA, the CDR3 is TGTGCCAGCACCGTCGAACCGGGACAATCCTACGAGCAGTACTTC. J is TRBJ2-7 and V is TRBV7-8, with a tentative D call TRBD1 (6 bases). Trimming shortened V by 7 bases and J by 1 base, and 17 bases separated the two germline ends. Germline CDR1 SGHVS, CDR2 FQNEAQ. The length of the CDR3 is 15 residues.

This clonotype has at least ten counts. The CDR3 sequence: CASSGIGEQFF. As DNA, the CDR3 is TGCGCCAGCAGCGGAATAGGGGAGCAGTTCTTC. V and J are TRBV5-1 and TRBJ2-1; no clear D. The CDR3 length is 11 residues. Trimming took 4 bases from V and 10 from J, leaving 9 bases between them. CDR1 is SGHRS, CDR2 YFSETQ, per germline.

There are a few counts of this clonotype. The rearrangement uses TRBV7-2 and TRBJ2-3; 7 bases match TRBD1. The CDR3 is 15 residues long. The J segment lost 4 bases and the V segment lost 3 bases, leaving 7 bases of the junction unmatched. The germline V gene has CDR1 SGHTA and CDR2 FQGNSA. CDR3 bases: TGTGCCAGCAGCTTTGTCAGGGGGTTGCCAGATACGCAGTATTTT. Translation: CASSFVRGLPDTQYF.

This clonotype was detected a few times. The rearrangement joins TRBV6-5 to TRBJ1-1; the D is unclear. The CDR3 totals 15 residues. Trimming stripped 1 base from V and 4 bases from J, with 13 bases between. Germline CDR1 and CDR2: MNHEY and SVGAGI. CDR3 in amino acids: CASSYYPGRGTEAFF. The CDR3 nucleotides are TGTGCCAGCAGTTACTACCCCGGTCGGGGCACTGAAGCTTTCTTT.

In its sample, this clonotype was seen a few times. This chain links TRBV6-5 with TRBJ1-2, with TRBD1 matching over 9 bases. The length of the CDR3 is 15 residues. Germline CDR1 and CDR2: MNHEY and SVGAGI. After removal of 5 bases from V and 0 bases from J, the junction contained 4 bases not matched to a gene. Here the CDR3 DNA reads TGTGCCAGCAGTCCACAGGGGGCCACTAACTATGGCTACACCTTC. It codes for CASSPQGATNYGYTF.

The genes are TRBV7-9 and TRBJ1-1, with D possibly TRBD1 on 5 matching bases. The germline V and J ends were trimmed by 1 base and 1 base, with 7 bases remaining between them. This CDR3 has 14 amino acids. Germline V lookup: CDR1 SEHNR, CDR2 FQNEAQ (reference sequence). The CDR3 region has the DNA TGTGCCAGCAGCTTAGTTGGGGCGAACACTGAAGCTTTCTTT. Translating it yields CASSLVGANTEAFF.

This clonotype has a count of ten or more. The gene calls are TRBV5-1 and TRBJ1-6; TRBD1 might be the D (5 bases). Deletions cut 2 bases from V and 6 bases from J, with 9 bases between. This CDR3 is 14 amino acids long. The germline gives CDR1 SGHRS, CDR2 YFSETQ. CDR3 amino acids: CASSLGTVNSPLHF. CDR3 coding DNA: TGCGCCAGCAGCTTAGGGACGGTTAATTCACCCCTCCACTTT.

This clonotype was found a few times. The rearrangement links TRBV27 to TRBJ1-4, with 9 bases fitting TRBD1. V gave up 5 bases and J gave up 8 bases; unmatched junction bases: 9. This CDR3 comprises 15 residues. In germline, CDR1 is MNHEY, CDR2 SMNVEV (reference sequence). CDR3 amino acids: CASSLEGTGYEKLFF. The CDR3, as DNA: TGTGCCAGCAGTCTGGAGGGGACAGGGTACGAAAAACTGTTTTTT.

The J gene is TRBJ2-7, the V gene TRBV12-3 or TRBV12-4, with unresolved D. This CDR3 is 14 amino acids long. V lost 4 bases, J lost 3 bases, and 13 bases lay in between. DNA for the CDR3: TGTGCCAGCAGTTCCCGTACCAACAGCTACGAGCAGTACTTC. Protein sequence: CASSSRTNSYEQYF.

This clonotype has only a few counts. V and J are TRBV9 and TRBJ2-3; no reliable D call. In germline, CDR1 is SGDLS, CDR2 YYNGEE. This CDR3 is built from 13 residues. Trimming left V 3 bases short and J 6 bases short, with 11 bases between. CDR3: CASSGYVTDTQYF. The CDR3 DNA is TGTGCCAGCAGCGGGTACGTCACGGATACGCAGTATTTT.

This clonotype has more than one count but fewer than ten. This rearrangement joins TRBV3-1 to TRBJ2-5; 11 bases are a match to TRBD2. CDR3 length equals 14 residues. After removal of 4 bases from V and 5 bases from J, the junction contained 3 bases not matched to a gene. In germline, CDR1 is LGHDT, CDR2 YNNKEL (reference sequence). CDR3 nucleotide sequence: TGTGCCAGCAGCCTTAGCGGGGGGGATGAGACCCAGTACTTC. This codes for CASSLSGGDETQYF.

In its sample, this clonotype was seen a few times. The chain has TRBV11-2 and TRBJ2-3; 9 bases are shared with TRBD2. V shed 3 bases and J 5 bases; nucleotides not matched to a gene: 15. The germline CDR1 and CDR2 sequences are SGHAT and FQNNGV. The CDR3 loop spans 18 amino acids. CDR3 loop: CASSFRSGGGAVGDTQYF. The CDR3 coding sequence is TGTGCCAGCAGCTTTAGATCCGGCGGGGGGGCTGTTGGAGATACGCAGTATTTT.

This clonotype was seen at least ten times. This rearrangement joins TRBV5-1 to TRBJ2-2; TRBD1 might be the D (5 bases). The germline V gene has CDR1 SGHRS and CDR2 YFSETQ. The ends were cut back, 0 bases at V and 0 bases at J, with 6 bases in the middle. The CDR3 contains 15 residues. The CDR3 DNA is TGCGCCAGCAGCTTGGGACAGACGAACACCGGGGAGCTGTTTTTT. Protein: CASSLGQTNTGELFF.

V usage is TRBV7-9 and J usage is TRBJ1-5; D perhaps matches TRBD1 (6 bases). This CDR3 contains 13 residues. Germline V gene sequence: CDR1 SEHNR, CDR2 FQNEAQ (reference sequence). V shed 5 bases and J shed 7 bases, with 12 bases lying between them. CDR3 bases: TGTGCCAGCAGCCCCCCGGGGGGCCAGCCCCAGCATTTT. Translated, it gives CASSPPGGQPQHF.